This TCR beta chain was sequenced during a study of CD8 T cells in Susac syndrome. Study context: The sequenced Susac syndrome patients included 5 or 6 who had clinically active disease and about 8 who were in remission.

The diagnostic criteria were recently defined, and patients with Susac syndrome met them for definite or probable disease. Random hexamers served to reverse transcribe roughly 0.45 to 1 ug RNA. TCR beta CDR3 was amplified by immunoSEQ multiplex PCR. This amplification extended across 54 Vbeta and 13 Jbeta segments. TCRdb ran MiXCR on the immunoSEQ multiplex PCR reads and lists one entry per CDR3 protein. The sample holds about 240,000 distinct CDR3 sequences, 90% to 96% seen once. This TCR derives from a human donor with Susac syndrome. Sequenced: CD4+ T cells from PBMCs.

CDR3 loop: CASSLREVQYF. The CDR3 DNA reads as TGTGCCAGCAGTTTGCGGGAGGTGCAGTACTTC. The chain couples TRBV6-5 to TRBJ2-7, with TRBD2 matching over 8 bases. Per germline, CDR1 MNHEY and CDR2 SVGAGI. After removal of 4 bases from V and 9 bases from J, the junction contained 2 bases not matched to a gene. The CDR3 is 11 amino acids.